The next 4 T cell receptor beta chains were all read from a single sample in a study of T cells in Graves' hyperthyroidism and ophthalmopathy. It was RNA transcripts that yielded the amplified TCR beta CDR3 regions. First-round RT-PCR with HTBI primers amplified the TCR CDR3 region. In TCRdb, the multiplex PCR reads were re-called with MiXCR into one record per CDR3 protein. The sample has more than 500,000 distinct CDR3 sequences, around 15% seen once. Specimen: blood. The receptors were gathered from a woman aged 25 to 39 with Graves' hyperthyroidism.

Of note for this clonotype: The junction does not match germline at one end; this may be a read error. The rearrangement uses TRBV9 and TRBJ1-2; D gene uncertain. CDR3 length: 11 residues. CDR1 is SGDLS and CDR2 is YYNGEE in the germline V gene. CDR3 coding DNA: TGTGCCAGCAGCGGGAACTATGGCTACGCCTTC. Protein sequence: CASSGNYGYAF.

This clonotype occurred many times. V usage is TRBV7-8 and J usage is TRBJ2-6, with 8 bases identical to TRBD2. Germline loops: CDR1 SGHVS, CDR2 FQNEAQ. Losses at the gene ends were 7 bases for V and 0 bases for J; bases not matched to a gene: 8. CDR3 size: 17 residues. CDR3 in amino acids: CASTLTSVSSGANVLTF. The CDR3 nucleotides are TGTGCCAGCACCTTGACTAGCGTAAGCTCTGGGGCCAACGTCCTGACTTTC.

This clonotype was observed at least ten times. The chain recombines TRBV7-2 with TRBJ2-7; no definite D call. Per germline, CDR1 SGHTA and CDR2 FQGNSA. This CDR3 is built from 13 residues. V was clipped by 0 bases and J by 6 bases, with 9 bases between them. The CDR3 DNA is TGTGCCAGCAGCTTAGCCACGACAACCGAGCAGTACTTC. Its protein product is CASSLATTTEQYF.

On this clonotype itself: A much larger clone lies a single base off, so this may be a read error. The J gene is TRBJ1-1, the V gene TRBV20-1, with D possibly TRBD1 on 6 matching bases. Trimming left V 5 bases short and J 1 base short, with 20 bases between. This CDR3 is built from 16 residues. CDR1 DFQATT and CDR2 SNEGSKA come from the germline V gene (reference sequence). CDR3 region: CSAPGRGARSNTEAFF. CDR3 bases: TGCAGTGCTCCTGGACGGGGGGCCCGGTCGAACACTGAAGCTTTCTTT.